This T cell receptor beta chain was observed in a study of T-cell memory formation after mild COVID-19. Study as a whole: Clusters of TCRs were largely donor specific.

This clonotype has more than one count but fewer than ten. Using constant-segment primers, 5'RACE produced TCR alpha and TCR beta cDNA libraries carrying sample barcodes and UMIs. TCRdb processed the 5' RACE reads anew with MiXCR; each CDR3 protein has one entry. The table records 400,000 to 450,000 distinct CDR3 sequences, more than 15% of them present only once. The germline gives CDR1 MGHRA, CDR2 YSYEKL. Trimming shortened V by 2 bases and J by 3 bases, and 5 bases separated the two germline ends. The CDR3 spans 13 residues. The V gene is TRBV4-1, the J gene TRBJ2-1; the D is unclear. Source material: PBMCs or a T cell subset sorted from them (not recorded which). The origin of this receptor is a young man who had mild COVID-19 (a few samples of this study predate the infection). Cell type and time point are not known. The chain's CDR3 is CASSQHNYNEQFF. CDR3 bases: TGCGCCAGCAGCCAACATAACTACAATGAGCAGTTCTTC.